Listed below are T cell receptor beta chains from one sample, sequenced in a study of cytomegalovirus exposure and HLA in healthy donors. This table comes from immunoSEQ multiplex PCR, and its TCRdb copy is limited to in-frame clones, with some not included. The data contain about 130,000 clones, over 15% of them singletons. Sequenced sample: PBMCs. These receptor sequences come from a female donor in good health and CMV-seropositive. CDR3s include the opening cysteine and the closing phenylalanine or tryptophan. D genes are given only for firm matches. A row's size may be missing; if present it is once, few, many or a size class.

V gene	J gene	clone size	D gene	CDR3 DNA	CDR3 protein
TRBV29-1	TRBJ1-4	-	-	TGCAGCGTTGGGAGGACAGCCCATAATGAAAAACTGTTTTTT	CSVGRTAHNEKLFF
TRBV28	TRBJ2-1	-	TRBD2	TGTGCCAGCTACGCTAGCGGGGGGGCCTCCCGGTTAGATGAGCAGTTCTTC	CASYASGGASRLDEQFF
TRBV6-6	TRBJ2-5	-	TRBD1	TGTGCCAGCAGTGACGCGACAGGGGGCCAAGAGACCCAGTACTTC	CASSDATGGQETQYF
TRBV6-5	TRBJ2-7	-	TRBD2	TGTGCCAGCAGCACTCGCGGGAGGGAGCAGTACTTC	CASSTRGREQYF
TRBV4-2	TRBJ2-3	few	TRBD2	TGTGCCAGCAGCCAAGGTCCTAGCGGGGGGGCCGTAGGTTGGACAGATACGCAGTATTTT	CASSQGPSGGAVGWTDTQYF
TRBV5-6	TRBJ2-3	-	TRBD2	TGTGCCAGCAGCTCTAGCGGTAGGAACACAGATACGCAGTATTTT	CASSSSGRNTDTQYF
TRBV28	TRBJ2-7	-	TRBD1	TGTGCCAGCAGACCCTTCCGGGACAGGGTCCACGAGCAGTACTTC	CASRPFRDRVHEQYF
TRBV4-3	TRBJ1-6	-	-	TGCGCCAGCAGCCAAGAGCAGGCAGGGGTTGTCAATTCACCCCTCCACTTT	CASSQEQAGVVNSPLHF
TRBV30	TRBJ2-3	few	-	TGTGCCTGGAGGAGACAGCCAGGGGATACGCAGTATTTT	CAWRRQPGDTQYF
TRBV7-2	TRBJ2-7	many	-	TGTGCCAGCACCCGACGGGGGTCCTACGAGCAGTACTTC	CASTRRGSYEQYF
TRBV9	TRBJ2-7	few	TRBD2	TGTGCCAGCAGCGTAGCGGCGGGGGTAGTCTACGAGCAGTACTTC	CASSVAAGVVYEQYF
TRBV6-4	TRBJ2-1	-	-	TGTGCCAGCAGTAGCCGTAGCTCCCCCCAGCAGTTCTTC	CASSSRSSPQQFF
TRBV5-1	TRBJ2-5	few	TRBD2	TGCGCCAGCAGCTTGGGGCTAGCGGGGATATACCAAGAGACCCAGTACTTC	CASSLGLAGIYQETQYF
TRBV4-3	TRBJ2-7	-	-	TGCGCCAGCAGCCACGCCAGACTTGACGAGCAGTACTTC	CASSHARLDEQYF
TRBV7-2	TRBJ2-3	few	-	TGTGCCAGCAGCTTAGCGGGAGTCGCAGATACGCAGTATTTT	CASSLAGVADTQYF
TRBV9	TRBJ2-1	-	TRBD2	TGTGCCAGCAGCGTAGACGCTAGCGGGAGTATGAATGAGCAGTTCTTC	CASSVDASGSMNEQFF
TRBV2	TRBJ1-6	-	TRBD1	TGTGCCAGCAGTGAGAGTCTGGACAGGCTAAATTCACCCCTCCACTTT	CASSESLDRLNSPLHF
TRBV4-1	TRBJ2-7	few	TRBD1	TGCGCCAGCAGACTGGGACAGGGATACGAGCAGTACTTC	CASRLGQGYEQYF
TRBV7-9	TRBJ2-3	few	TRBD2	TGTGCCAGCAGCCCCCCCGGGGCGGGAGGGTCCACAGATACGCAGTATTTT	CASSPPGAGGSTDTQYF
TRBV30	TRBJ1-5	-	TRBD1	TGTGCCTGGAGTGTGGGACAGGGGGCGCATCAGCCCCAGCATTTT	CAWSVGQGAHQPQHF
TRBV28	TRBJ1-2	-	-	TGTGCCACCGACAGCGACGACTATGGCTACACCTTC	CATDSDDYGYTF
TRBV4-2	TRBJ2-5	few	-	TGTGCCAGCAGCCAAGTTGGGGCAACGGAGACCCAGTACTTC	CASSQVGATETQYF
TRBV19	TRBJ2-7	few	TRBD1	TGTGCCAGTAGGTGGACAGGGTCCTACGAGCAGTACTTC	CASRWTGSYEQYF
TRBV5-6	TRBJ2-1	-	TRBD2	TGTGCCAGCAGCGACCATCTGACTAGCGGGGGGCGGTACAATGAGCAGTTCTTC	CASSDHLTSGGRYNEQFF
TRBV18	TRBJ2-7	few	-	TGTGCCAGCTCACGAACAGGGCCGGGCTACGAGCAGTACTTC	CASSRTGPGYEQYF
TRBV18	TRBJ2-5	few	-	TGTGCCAGCTCACCTGTGGACTTCCAAGAGACCCAGTACTTC	CASSPVDFQETQYF
TRBV6-5	TRBJ1-6	few	-	TGTGCCAGCAGTCCTACAGGGACCTATAATTCACCCCTCCACTTT	CASSPTGTYNSPLHF
TRBV2	TRBJ2-7	few	-	TGTGCCAGCAGTGTAGTAGGGGCCGAGCAGTACTTC	CASSVVGAEQYF